This record concerns one TCR beta chain sequence. The sample belongs to a study of control samples from healthy donors and cancer patients. Data came from immunoSEQ multiplex PCR; TCRdb stores just in-frame clones and leaves some out. Among over 150,000 clones listed, approximately 94% were seen once. Sequencing was carried out using blood. This clonotype originated in a woman aged 18-30 years in good health.

CDR3 DNA sequence: TGTGCCAGTAGTGAGGGGGCCGGGGGCTACACCTTC. The encoded protein is CASSEGAGGYTF. V is TRBV19 and J is TRBJ1-2; 7 bases are shared with TRBD1. Trimming removed 5 bases from V and 8 bases from J; junction bases left unmatched: 5. The CDR3 spans 12 residues. Germline V gene data show CDR1 as LNHDA and CDR2 as SQIVND (reference sequence).